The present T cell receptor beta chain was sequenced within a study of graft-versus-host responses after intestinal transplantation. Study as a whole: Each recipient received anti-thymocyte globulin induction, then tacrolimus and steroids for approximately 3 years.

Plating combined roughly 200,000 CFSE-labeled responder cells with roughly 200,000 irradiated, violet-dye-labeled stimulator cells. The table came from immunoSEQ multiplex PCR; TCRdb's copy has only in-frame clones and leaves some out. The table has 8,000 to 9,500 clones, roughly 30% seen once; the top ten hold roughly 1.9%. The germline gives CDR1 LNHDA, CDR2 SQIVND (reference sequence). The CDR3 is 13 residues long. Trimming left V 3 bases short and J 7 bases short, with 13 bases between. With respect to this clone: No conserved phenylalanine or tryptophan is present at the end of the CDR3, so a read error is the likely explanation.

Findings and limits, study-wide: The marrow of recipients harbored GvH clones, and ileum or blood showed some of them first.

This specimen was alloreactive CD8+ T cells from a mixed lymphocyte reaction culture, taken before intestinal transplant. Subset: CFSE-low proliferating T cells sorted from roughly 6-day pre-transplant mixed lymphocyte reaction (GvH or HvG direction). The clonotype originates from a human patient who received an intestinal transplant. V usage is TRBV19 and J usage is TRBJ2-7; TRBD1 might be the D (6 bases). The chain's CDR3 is CASSMTRGSEQYL. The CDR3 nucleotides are TGTGCCAGTAGTATGACCAGGGGAAGTGAGCAGTACCTC.